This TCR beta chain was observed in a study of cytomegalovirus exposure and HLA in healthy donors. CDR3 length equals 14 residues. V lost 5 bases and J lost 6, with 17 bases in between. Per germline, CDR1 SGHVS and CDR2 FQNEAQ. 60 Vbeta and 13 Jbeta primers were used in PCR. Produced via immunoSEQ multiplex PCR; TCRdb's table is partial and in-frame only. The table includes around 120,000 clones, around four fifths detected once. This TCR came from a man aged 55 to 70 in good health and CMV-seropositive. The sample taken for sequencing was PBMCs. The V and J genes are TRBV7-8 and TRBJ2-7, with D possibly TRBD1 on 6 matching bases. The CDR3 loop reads CASSLRQDLREQYF. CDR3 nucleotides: TGTGCCAGCAGCCTCAGACAGGATCTACGCGAGCAGTACTTC. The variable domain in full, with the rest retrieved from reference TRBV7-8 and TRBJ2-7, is GAGVSQSPRYKVAKRGQDVALRCDPISGHVSLFWYQQALGQGPEFLTYFQNEAQLDKSGLPSDRFFAERPEGSVSTLKIQRTQQEDSAVYLCASSLRQDLREQYFGPGTRLTVT.